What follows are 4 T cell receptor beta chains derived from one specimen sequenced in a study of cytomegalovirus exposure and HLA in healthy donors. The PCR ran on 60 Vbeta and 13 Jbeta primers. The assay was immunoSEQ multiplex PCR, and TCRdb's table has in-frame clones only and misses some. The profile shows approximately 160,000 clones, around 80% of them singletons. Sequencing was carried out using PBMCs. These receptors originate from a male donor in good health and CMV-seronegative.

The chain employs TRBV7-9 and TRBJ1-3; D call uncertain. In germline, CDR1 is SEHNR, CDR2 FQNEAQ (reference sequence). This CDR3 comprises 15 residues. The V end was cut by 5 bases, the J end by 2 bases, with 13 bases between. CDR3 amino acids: CASSLRALAGNTIYF. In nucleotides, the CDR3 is TGTGCCAGCAGCCTAAGAGCACTGGCTGGAAACACCATATATTTT.

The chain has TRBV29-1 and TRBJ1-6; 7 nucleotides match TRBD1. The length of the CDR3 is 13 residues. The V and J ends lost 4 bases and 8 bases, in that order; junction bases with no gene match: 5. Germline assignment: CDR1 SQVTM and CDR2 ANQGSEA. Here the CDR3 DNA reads TGCAGCGTTGCCGACAGGGTCGATTCACCCCTCCACTTT. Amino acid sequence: CSVADRVDSPLHF.

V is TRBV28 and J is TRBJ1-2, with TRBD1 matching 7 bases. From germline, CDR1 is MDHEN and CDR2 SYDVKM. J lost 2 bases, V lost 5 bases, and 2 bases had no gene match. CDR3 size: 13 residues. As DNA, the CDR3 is TGTGCCAGCAGTCGGGACAGCAACTATGGCTACACCTTC. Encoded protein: CASSRDSNYGYTF.

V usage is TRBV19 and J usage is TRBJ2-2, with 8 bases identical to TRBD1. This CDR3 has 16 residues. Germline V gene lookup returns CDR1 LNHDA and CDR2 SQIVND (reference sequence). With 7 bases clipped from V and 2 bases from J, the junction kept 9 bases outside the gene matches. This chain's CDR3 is CASTTGQAANTGELFF. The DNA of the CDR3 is TGTGCCAGTACCACGGGACAGGCCGCAAACACCGGGGAGCTGTTTTTT. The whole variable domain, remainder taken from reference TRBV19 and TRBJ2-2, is DGGITQSPKYLFRKEGQNVTLSCEQNLNHDAMYWYRQDPGQGLRLIYYSQIVNDFQKGDIAEGYSVSREKKESFPLTVTSAQKNPTAFYLCASTTGQAANTGELFFGEGSRLTVL.